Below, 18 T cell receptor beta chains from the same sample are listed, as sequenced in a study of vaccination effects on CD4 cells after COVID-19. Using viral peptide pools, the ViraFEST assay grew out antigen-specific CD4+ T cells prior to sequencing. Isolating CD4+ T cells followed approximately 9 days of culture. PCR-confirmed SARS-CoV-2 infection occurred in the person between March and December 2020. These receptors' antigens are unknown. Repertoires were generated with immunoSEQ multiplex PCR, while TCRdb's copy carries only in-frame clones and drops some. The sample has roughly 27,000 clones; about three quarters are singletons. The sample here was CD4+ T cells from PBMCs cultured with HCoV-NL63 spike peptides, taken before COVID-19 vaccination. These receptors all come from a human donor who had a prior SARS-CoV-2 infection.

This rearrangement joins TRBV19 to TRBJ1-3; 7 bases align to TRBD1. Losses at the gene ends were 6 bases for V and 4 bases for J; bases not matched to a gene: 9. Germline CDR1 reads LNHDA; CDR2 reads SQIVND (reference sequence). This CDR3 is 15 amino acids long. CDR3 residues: CASRVAGTAGNTIYF. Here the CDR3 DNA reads TGTGCCAGTAGAGTCGCCGGGACAGCCGGAAACACCATATATTTT.

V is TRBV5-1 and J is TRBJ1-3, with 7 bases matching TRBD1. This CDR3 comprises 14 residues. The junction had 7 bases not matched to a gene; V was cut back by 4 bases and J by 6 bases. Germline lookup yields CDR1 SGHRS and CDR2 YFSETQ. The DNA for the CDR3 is TGCGCCAGCAGCGAACAGACAGGGAAAAACACCATATATTTT. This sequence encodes CASSEQTGKNTIYF.

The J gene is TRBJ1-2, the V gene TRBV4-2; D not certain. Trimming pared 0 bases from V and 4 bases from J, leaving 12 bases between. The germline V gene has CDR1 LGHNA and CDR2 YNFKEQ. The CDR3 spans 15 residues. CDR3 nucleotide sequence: TGTGCCAGCAGCCAAGAGCCGGAGGGAGGCTATGGCTACACCTTC. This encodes CASSQEPEGGYGYTF.

CDR3 loop: CASSMTSGGAYEQFF. In DNA, the CDR3 is TGTGCCAGCAGCATGACTAGCGGGGGGGCATATGAGCAGTTCTTC. The chain carries TRBV7-8 and TRBJ2-1; 14 bases align to TRBD2. Trimming cost V 5 bases and J 8 bases; bases outside gene matches: 5. The CDR3 is made up of 15 amino acids. Germline V gene lookup returns CDR1 SGHVS and CDR2 FQNEAQ.

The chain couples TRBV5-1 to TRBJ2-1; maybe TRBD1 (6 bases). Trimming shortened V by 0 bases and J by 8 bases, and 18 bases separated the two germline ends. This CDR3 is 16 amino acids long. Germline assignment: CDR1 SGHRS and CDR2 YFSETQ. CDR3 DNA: TGCGCCAGCAGCTTGGACCAGGGGCCGGCGGGCGATGAGCAGTTCTTC. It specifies CASSLDQGPAGDEQFF.

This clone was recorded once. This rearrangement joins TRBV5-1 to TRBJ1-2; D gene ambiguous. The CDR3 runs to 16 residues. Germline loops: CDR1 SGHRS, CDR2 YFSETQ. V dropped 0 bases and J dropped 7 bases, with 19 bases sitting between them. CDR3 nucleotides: TGCGCCAGCAGCTTGGATGGCGCCAGGCCGGGAGGTGGCTACACCTTC. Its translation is CASSLDGARPGGGYTF.

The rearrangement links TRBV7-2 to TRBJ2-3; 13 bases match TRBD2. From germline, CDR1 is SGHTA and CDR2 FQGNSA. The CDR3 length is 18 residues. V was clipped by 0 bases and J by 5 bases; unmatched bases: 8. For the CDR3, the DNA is TGTGCCAGCAGCTTAGCGAGGACTAGCGGGAGAAGCGTAGATACGCAGTATTTT. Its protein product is CASSLARTSGRSVDTQYF.

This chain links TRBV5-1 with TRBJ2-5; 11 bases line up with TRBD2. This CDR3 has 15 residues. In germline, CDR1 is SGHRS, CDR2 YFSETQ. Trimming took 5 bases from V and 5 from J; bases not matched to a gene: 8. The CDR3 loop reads CASRGSGRAVETQYF. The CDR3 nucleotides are TGCGCCAGCAGGGGTAGCGGGAGGGCCGTTGAGACCCAGTACTTC.

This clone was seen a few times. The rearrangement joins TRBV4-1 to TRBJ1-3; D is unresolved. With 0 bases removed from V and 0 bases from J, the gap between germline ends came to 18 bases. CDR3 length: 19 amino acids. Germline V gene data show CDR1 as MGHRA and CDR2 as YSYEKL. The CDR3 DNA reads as TGCGCCAGCAGCCAAGATCGGTTAACACCGGGGTTCTCTGGAAACACCATATATTTT. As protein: CASSQDRLTPGFSGNTIYF.

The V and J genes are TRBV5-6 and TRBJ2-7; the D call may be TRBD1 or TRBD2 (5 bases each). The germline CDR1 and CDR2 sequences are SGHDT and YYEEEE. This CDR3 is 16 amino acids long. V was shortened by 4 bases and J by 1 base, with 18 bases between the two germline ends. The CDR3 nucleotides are TGTGCCAGCAGCCATTCCGGGACCCACTGGTCCTACGAGCAGTACTTC. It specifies CASSHSGTHWSYEQYF.

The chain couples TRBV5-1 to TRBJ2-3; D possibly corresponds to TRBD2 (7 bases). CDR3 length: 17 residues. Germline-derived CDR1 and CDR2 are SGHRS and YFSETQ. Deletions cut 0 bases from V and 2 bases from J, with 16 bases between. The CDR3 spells CASSLASSGGLTDTQYF. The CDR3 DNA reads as TGCGCCAGCAGCTTGGCCTCTTCCGGGGGGCTCACAGATACGCAGTATTTT.

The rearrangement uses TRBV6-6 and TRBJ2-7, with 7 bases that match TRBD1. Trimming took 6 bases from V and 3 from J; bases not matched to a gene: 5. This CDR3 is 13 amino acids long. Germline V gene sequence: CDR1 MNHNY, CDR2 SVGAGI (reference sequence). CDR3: CASRQGQHYEQYF. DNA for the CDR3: TGTGCCAGCAGACAGGGACAGCACTACGAGCAGTACTTC.

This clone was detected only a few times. CDR3 coding DNA: TGTGCCAGCAGTTACCCCTACGGTCTCTATGGCTACACCTTC. This sequence encodes CASSYPYGLYGYTF. The chain couples TRBV6-6 to TRBJ1-2; D not certain. V was pared by 2 bases and J by 4 bases, with 11 bases between. This CDR3 has 14 residues. CDR1 and CDR2 (germline): MNHNY, SVGAGI (reference sequence).

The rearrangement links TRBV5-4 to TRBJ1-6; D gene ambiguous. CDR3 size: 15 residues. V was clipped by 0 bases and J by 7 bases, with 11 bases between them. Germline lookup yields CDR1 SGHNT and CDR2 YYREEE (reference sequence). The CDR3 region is CASSLETTGNSPLHF. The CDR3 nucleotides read TGTGCCAGCAGCTTGGAAACGACGGGGAATTCACCCCTCCACTTT.

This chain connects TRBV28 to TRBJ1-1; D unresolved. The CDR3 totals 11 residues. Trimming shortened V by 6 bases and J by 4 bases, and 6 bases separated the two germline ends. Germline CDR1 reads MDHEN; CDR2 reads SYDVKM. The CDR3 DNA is TGTGCCAGCAGCCTTAGCACTGAAGCTTTCTTT. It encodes CASSLSTEAFF.

As DNA, the CDR3 is TGCGCCAGCAGCTTGACTGAGGTGTCCACAGATACGCAGTATTTT. It codes for CASSLTEVSTDTQYF. This rearrangement joins TRBV5-1 to TRBJ2-3; D gene uncertain. V was cut by 1 base and J by 2 bases, with 11 bases left in between. CDR3 size: 15 residues. Per germline, CDR1 SGHRS and CDR2 YFSETQ.

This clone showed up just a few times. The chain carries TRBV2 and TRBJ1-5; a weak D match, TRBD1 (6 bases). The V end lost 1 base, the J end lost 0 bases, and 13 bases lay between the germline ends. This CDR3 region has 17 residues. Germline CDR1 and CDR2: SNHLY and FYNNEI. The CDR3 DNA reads TGTGCCAGCAGTGAAGAGACAGGAGTATATAGCAATCAGCCCCAGCATTTT. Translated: CASSEETGVYSNQPQHF. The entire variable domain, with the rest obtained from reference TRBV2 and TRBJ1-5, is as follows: EPEVTQTPSHQVTQMGQEVILRCVPISNHLYFYWYRQILGQKVEFLVSFYNNEISEKSEIFDDQFSVERPDGSNFTLKIRSTKLEDSAMYFCASSEETGVYSNQPQHFGDGTRLSIL.

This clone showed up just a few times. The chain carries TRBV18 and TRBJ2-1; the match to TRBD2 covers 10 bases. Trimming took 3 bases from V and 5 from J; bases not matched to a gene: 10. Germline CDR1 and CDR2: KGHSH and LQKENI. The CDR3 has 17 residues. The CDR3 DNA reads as TGTGCCAGCTCACCGCTAGCGGGGGTCAGGGTGAACAATGAGCAGTTCTTC. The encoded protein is CASSPLAGVRVNNEQFF.